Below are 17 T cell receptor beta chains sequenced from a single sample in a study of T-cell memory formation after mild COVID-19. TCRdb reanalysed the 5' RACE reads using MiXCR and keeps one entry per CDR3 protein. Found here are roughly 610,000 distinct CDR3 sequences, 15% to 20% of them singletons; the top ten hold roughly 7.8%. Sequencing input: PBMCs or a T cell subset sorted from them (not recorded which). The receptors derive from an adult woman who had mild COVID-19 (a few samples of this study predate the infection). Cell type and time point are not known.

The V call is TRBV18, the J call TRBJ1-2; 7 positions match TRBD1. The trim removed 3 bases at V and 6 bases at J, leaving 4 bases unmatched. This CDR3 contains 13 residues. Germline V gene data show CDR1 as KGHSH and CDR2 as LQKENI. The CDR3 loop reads CASSPGTVDGYTF. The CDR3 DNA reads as TGTGCCAGCTCACCGGGGACAGTGGATGGCTACACCTTC.

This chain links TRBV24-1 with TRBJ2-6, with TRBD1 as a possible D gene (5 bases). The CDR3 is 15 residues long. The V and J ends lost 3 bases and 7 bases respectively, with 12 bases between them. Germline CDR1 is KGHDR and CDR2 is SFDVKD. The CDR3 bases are TGTGCCACCAGTGATATACAGGTTGGAGCCAACGTCCTGACTTTC. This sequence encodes CATSDIQVGANVLTF.

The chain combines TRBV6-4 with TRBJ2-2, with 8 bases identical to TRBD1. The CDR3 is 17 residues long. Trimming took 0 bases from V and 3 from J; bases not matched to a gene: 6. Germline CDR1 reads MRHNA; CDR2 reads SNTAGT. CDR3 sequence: CASSDSYQGADTGELFF. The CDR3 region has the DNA TGTGCCAGCAGTGACTCGTATCAGGGGGCTGACACCGGGGAGCTGTTTTTT.

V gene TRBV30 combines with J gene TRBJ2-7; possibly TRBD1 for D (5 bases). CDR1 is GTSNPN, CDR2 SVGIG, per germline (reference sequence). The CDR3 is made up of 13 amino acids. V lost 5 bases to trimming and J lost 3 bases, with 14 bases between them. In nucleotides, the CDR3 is TGTGCCTGGTCGATTGGGGCTGACTACGAGCAGTACTTC. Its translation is CAWSIGADYEQYF.

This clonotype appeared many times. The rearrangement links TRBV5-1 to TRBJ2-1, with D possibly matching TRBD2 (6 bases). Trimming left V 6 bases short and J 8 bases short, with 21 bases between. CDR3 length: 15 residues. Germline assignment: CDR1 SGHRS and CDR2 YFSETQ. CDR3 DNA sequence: TGCGCCAGCACACCAATACTAGCTTCGGAATATGAGCAGTTCTTC. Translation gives CASTPILASEYEQFF.

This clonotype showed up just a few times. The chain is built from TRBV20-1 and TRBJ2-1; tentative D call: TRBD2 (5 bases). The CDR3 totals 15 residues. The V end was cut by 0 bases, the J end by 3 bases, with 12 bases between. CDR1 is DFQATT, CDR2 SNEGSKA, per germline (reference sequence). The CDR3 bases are TGCAGTGCTAGAGATGTCGAGGGAAACTACAATGAGCAGTTCTTC. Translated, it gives CSARDVEGNYNEQFF.

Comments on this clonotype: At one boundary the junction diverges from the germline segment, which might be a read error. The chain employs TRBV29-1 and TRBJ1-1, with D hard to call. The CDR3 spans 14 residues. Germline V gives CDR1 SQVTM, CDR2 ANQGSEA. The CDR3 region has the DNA TGCGGCGTTGCGGCTCGGACTTTGAACACTGAAGCTTTCTTT. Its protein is CGVAARTLNTEAFF.

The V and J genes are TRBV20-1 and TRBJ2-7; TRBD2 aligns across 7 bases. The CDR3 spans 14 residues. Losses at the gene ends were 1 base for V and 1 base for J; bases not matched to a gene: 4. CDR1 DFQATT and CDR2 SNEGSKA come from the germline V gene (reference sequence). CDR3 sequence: CSARVGAGSYEQYF. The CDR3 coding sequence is TGCAGTGCTAGAGTTGGAGCGGGGTCCTACGAGCAGTACTTC.

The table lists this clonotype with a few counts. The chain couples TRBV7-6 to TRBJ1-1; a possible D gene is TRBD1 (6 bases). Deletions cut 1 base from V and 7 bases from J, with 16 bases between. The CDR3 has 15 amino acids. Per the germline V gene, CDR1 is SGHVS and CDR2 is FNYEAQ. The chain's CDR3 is CASSLGTVGFGEAFF. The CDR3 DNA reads TGTGCCAGCAGCTTAGGGACAGTCGGTTTTGGTGAAGCTTTCTTT.

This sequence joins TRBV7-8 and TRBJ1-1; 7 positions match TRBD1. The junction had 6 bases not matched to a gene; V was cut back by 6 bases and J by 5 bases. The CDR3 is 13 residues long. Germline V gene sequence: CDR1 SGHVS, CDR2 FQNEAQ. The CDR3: CASRQGGMTEAFF. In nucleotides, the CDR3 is TGTGCCAGCAGACAAGGGGGCATGACTGAAGCTTTCTTT.

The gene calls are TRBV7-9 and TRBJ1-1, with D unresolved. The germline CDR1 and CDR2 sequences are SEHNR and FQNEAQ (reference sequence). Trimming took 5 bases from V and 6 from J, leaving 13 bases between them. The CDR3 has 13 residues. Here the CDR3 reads CASSIDIGAEAFF. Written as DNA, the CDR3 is TGTGCCAGCAGCATAGATATAGGCGCTGAAGCTTTCTTT.

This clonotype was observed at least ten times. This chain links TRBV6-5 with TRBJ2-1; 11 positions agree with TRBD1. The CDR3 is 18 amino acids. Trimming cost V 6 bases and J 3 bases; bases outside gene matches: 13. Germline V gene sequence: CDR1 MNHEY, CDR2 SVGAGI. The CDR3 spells CASRLTPGQGVYYNEQFF. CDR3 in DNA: TGTGCCAGCAGGCTTACCCCGGGACAGGGGGTATACTACAATGAGCAGTTCTTC.

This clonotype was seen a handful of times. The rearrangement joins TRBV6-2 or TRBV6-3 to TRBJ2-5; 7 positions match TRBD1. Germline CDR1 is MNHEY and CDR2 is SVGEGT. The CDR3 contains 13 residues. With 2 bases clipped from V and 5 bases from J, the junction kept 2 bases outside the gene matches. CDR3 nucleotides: TGTGCCAGCAGTTACCAGGACAGGGAGACCCAGTACTTC. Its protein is CASSYQDRETQYF.

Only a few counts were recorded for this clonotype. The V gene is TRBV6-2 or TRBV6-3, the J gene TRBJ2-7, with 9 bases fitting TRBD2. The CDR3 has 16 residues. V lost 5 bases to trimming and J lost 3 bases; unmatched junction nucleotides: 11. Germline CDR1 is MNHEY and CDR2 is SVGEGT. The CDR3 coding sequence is TGTGCCAGCAGTGACTTAGCGGGAGAAGGAAACTACGAGCAGTACTTC. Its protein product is CASSDLAGEGNYEQYF.

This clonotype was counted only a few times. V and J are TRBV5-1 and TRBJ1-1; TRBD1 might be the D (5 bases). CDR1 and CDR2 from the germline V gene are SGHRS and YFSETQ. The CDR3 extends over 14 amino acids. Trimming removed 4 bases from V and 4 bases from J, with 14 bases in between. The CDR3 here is CASSGIITGTEAFF. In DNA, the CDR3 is TGCGCCAGCAGCGGTATTATTACAGGCACTGAAGCTTTCTTT.

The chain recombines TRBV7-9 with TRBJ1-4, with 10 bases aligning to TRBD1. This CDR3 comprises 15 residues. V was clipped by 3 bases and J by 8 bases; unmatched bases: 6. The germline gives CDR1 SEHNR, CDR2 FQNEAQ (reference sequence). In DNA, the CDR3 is TGTGCCAGCAGCTTCACCGGGACAGGGGTCGAAAAACTGTTTTTT. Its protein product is CASSFTGTGVEKLFF.

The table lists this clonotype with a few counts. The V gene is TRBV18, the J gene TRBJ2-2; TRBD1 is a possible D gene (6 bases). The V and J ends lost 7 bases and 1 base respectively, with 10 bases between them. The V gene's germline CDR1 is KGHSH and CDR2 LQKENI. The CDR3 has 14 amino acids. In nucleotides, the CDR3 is TGTGCCAGCTTTGAACAGGGGAACACCGGGGAGCTGTTTTTT. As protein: CASFEQGNTGELFF.